What follows are 27 T cell receptor beta chains derived from one specimen sequenced in a study of beta chain features in type 1 diabetes. Expressed TCRB transcripts were sequenced because the entire RNA isolate underwent reverse transcription. Sequenced by immunoSEQ multiplex PCR; TCRdb stores in-frame clones only, minus some. The table lists approximately 110,000 clones, almost 40% of them singletons. The sample comprised stem cell memory CD4+ T cells from blood. The receptors here all came from a woman between 18 and 29 years old in good health.

The genes are TRBV19 and TRBJ2-7, with D possibly TRBD1 on 6 matching bases. The V gene's germline CDR1 is LNHDA and CDR2 SQIVND (reference sequence). The CDR3 spans 13 residues. Trimming pared 4 bases from V and 2 bases from J, leaving 9 bases between. The CDR3 bases are TGTGCCAGTAGTACGGACAGAGCCTACGAGCAGTACTTC. Translation gives CASSTDRAYEQYF.

This clone came up a few times. The chain carries TRBV6-1 and TRBJ2-7; D gene ambiguous. CDR1 and CDR2 from the germline V gene are MNHNS and SASEGT. The CDR3 consists of 11 residues. V lost 4 bases to trimming and J lost 3 bases, with 4 bases between them. The CDR3 spells CASSAIYEQYF. The CDR3 region has the DNA TGTGCCAGCAGTGCCATCTACGAGCAGTACTTC.

A few counts support this clone. This sequence joins TRBV2 and TRBJ2-7; TRBD1 matches 9 bases. The ends lost 8 bases at V and 4 bases at J; junction bases unmatched: 6. CDR3 length equals 13 residues. CDR1 SNHLY and CDR2 FYNNEI come from the germline V gene. CDR3 DNA sequence: TGTGCCAGCTCGGGACAGGGACTTTACGAGCAGTACTTC. It translates to CASSGQGLYEQYF.

The CDR3 here is CASSQDKGLAGGVWFLSSYNEQFF. The CDR3 bases are TGTGCCAGCAGCCAAGATAAGGGGCTAGCGGGAGGAGTGTGGTTCCTAAGCTCCTACAATGAGCAGTTCTTC. J is TRBJ2-1 and V is TRBV4-2; 11 bases align to TRBD2. This CDR3 has 24 amino acids. Germline CDR1 is LGHNA and CDR2 is YNFKEQ. The V segment lost 0 bases and the J segment 0 bases; nucleotides outside the gene matches: 22.

There are a few counts of this clone. The CDR3 loop is CASSPNKDRGEQPQHF. For the CDR3, the DNA is TGTGCCAGCAGCCCAAACAAAGACAGGGGCGAGCAGCCCCAGCATTTT. V is TRBV21-1 and J is TRBJ1-5; the D segment call TRBD1 is taken from the table without a DNA check. TRBV21-1 is noted as a pseudogene. This CDR3 spans 16 amino acids.

This clone showed up just a few times. This chain connects TRBV7-6 to TRBJ2-5, with 12 bases lining up with TRBD1. Germline lookup yields CDR1 SGHVS and CDR2 FNYEAQ. This CDR3 is built from 16 residues. With 5 bases clipped from V and 4 bases from J, the junction kept 8 bases outside the gene matches. In nucleotides, the CDR3 is TGTGCCAGCAGCCCGGGACAGGGGGCATTGGGAGAGACCCAGTACTTC. Translated, it gives CASSPGQGALGETQYF.

The rearrangement joins TRBV14 to TRBJ2-5; a possible D gene is TRBD1 (6 bases). This CDR3 is 14 amino acids long. CDR1 is SGHDN and CDR2 is FVKESK in the germline V gene. The ends were cut back, 2 bases at V and 5 bases at J, with 12 bases in the middle. The CDR3 loop reads CASSQLDSWETQYF. CDR3 in DNA: TGTGCCAGCAGCCAACTGGACAGCTGGGAGACCCAGTACTTC. Using reference TRBV14 and TRBJ2-5 for the parts outside the CDR3, the full variable domain is EAGVTQFPSHSVIEKGQTVTLRCDPISGHDNLYWYRRVMGKEIKFLLHFVKESKQDESGMPNNRFLAERTGGTYSTLKVQPAELEDSGVYFCASSQLDSWETQYFGPGTRLLVL.

This clone was picked up a small number of times. V and J are TRBV18 and TRBJ1-1; D may be TRBD1 (5 bases). This CDR3 spans 19 amino acids. Germline CDR1 is KGHSH and CDR2 is LQKENI. V lost 1 base and J 0 bases, leaving 21 bases between the germline ends. CDR3 residues: CASSPQQLATELMNTEAFF. CDR3 sequence (DNA): TGTGCCAGCTCACCACAGCAGCTGGCGACAGAACTCATGAACACTGAAGCTTTCTTT.

This clone has more than one count but fewer than ten. The rearrangement links TRBV9 to TRBJ2-1; D is possibly TRBD1 (6 bases). Trimming removed 3 bases at V and 2 bases at J, with 12 bases between. Germline CDR1 is SGDLS and CDR2 is YYNGEE. The CDR3 spans 15 residues. The CDR3 spells CASSDRETPYNEQFF. The CDR3 coding sequence is TGTGCCAGCAGCGACAGGGAGACCCCCTACAATGAGCAGTTCTTC. The variable domain in full, completed from reference TRBV9 and TRBJ2-1, reads DSGVTQTPKHLITATGQRVTLRCSPRSGDLSVYWYQQSLDQGLQFLIQYYNGEERAKGNILERFSAQQFPDLHSELNLSSLELGDSALYFCASSDRETPYNEQFFGPGTRLTVL.

This chain connects TRBV28 to TRBJ2-1; D call uncertain. CDR1 and CDR2 from the germline V gene are MDHEN and SYDVKM. The CDR3 is made up of 10 amino acids. The V end was cut by 3 bases, the J end by 15 bases, with 9 bases between. The CDR3 loop reads CASSLSSWFF. CDR3 coding DNA: TGTGCCAGCAGTTTGTCTAGTTGGTTCTTC.

This clone was counted a few times. This chain connects TRBV13 to TRBJ2-3; TRBD2 agrees at 12 bases. Trimming removed 3 bases from V and 1 base from J; junction bases left unmatched: 2. The germline V gene encodes CDR1 PRHDT and CDR2 FYEKMQ (reference sequence). This CDR3 is 16 amino acids long. Here the CDR3 reads CASSFLAGGGTDTQYF. The CDR3 coding sequence is TGTGCCAGCAGCTTCCTAGCGGGAGGGGGCACAGATACGCAGTATTTT.

This sequence joins TRBV30 and TRBJ1-1; D is ambiguous. V was pared by 6 bases and J by 7 bases, with 15 bases between. The V gene's germline CDR1 is GTSNPN and CDR2 SVGIG (reference sequence). This CDR3 comprises 12 residues. This CDR3 reads CACLRVRYEAFF. The CDR3 bases are TGTGCCTGTTTGAGGGTTCGTTATGAAGCTTTCTTT.

The chain links TRBV18 to TRBJ2-7, with 7 bases lining up with TRBD1. This CDR3 contains 15 residues. J lost 6 bases, V lost 4 bases, and 12 bases had no gene match. Germline values: CDR1 KGHSH, CDR2 LQKENI. This CDR3 reads CASSLAKVTGAEQYF. The CDR3 coding sequence is TGTGCCAGCTCACTCGCAAAGGTCACAGGGGCCGAGCAGTACTTC. The full variable domain, with the rest looked up from reference TRBV18 and TRBJ2-7, is NAGVMQNPRHLVRRRGQEARLRCSPMKGHSHVYWYRQLPEEGLKFMVYLQKENIIDESGMPKERFSAEFPKEGPSILRIQQVVRGDSAAYFCASSLAKVTGAEQYFGPGTRLTVT.

The V and J genes are TRBV25-1 and TRBJ2-7, with a weak D call TRBD1 (5 bases). V lost 6 bases and J lost 4, with 19 bases in between. The CDR3 sequence is 15 residues long. Germline-derived CDR1 and CDR2 are MGHDK and SYGVNS. CDR3 in amino acids: CASSPTPTARYEQYF. CDR3 in DNA: TGTGCCAGCAGCCCCACTCCGACAGCAAGATACGAGCAGTACTTC.

This clone turned up a few times. V and J are TRBV13 and TRBJ2-1, with 7 positions matching TRBD2. This CDR3 is 15 amino acids long. The junction had 7 bases not matched to a gene; V was cut back by 5 bases and J by 3 bases. Germline loops: CDR1 PRHDT, CDR2 FYEKMQ (reference sequence). The CDR3 protein is CASSPHSGVYNEQFF. The CDR3, as DNA: TGTGCCAGCAGCCCCCACAGCGGGGTCTACAATGAGCAGTTCTTC.

The chain employs TRBV11-3 and TRBJ2-1, with 9 bases identical to TRBD1. This CDR3 has 13 amino acids. Looked up from germline, CDR1 is SGHNT and CDR2 is YENEEA. Trimming cost V 4 bases and J 8 bases; bases outside gene matches: 3. CDR3 in amino acids: CASSYRTGDEQFF. CDR3 sequence (DNA): TGTGCCAGCAGCTACCGGACAGGGGATGAGCAGTTCTTC.

Notes on this clone: One junction end does not reproduce the germline sequence, and a read error may be involved. In DNA form, the CDR3 reads TGTGCTAGCAGCCCGTTAGCGGGAGGGAGCACAGATACGCAGTATTTT. Encoded protein: CASSPLAGGSTDTQYF. The rearrangement joins TRBV7-2 to TRBJ2-3; 11 bases map to TRBD2. CDR3 length equals 16 residues. Germline CDR1 and CDR2: SGHTA and FQGNSA. Based on the CDR3 plus reference TRBV7-2 and TRBJ2-3, the full variable domain is GAGVSQSPSNKVTEKGKDVELRCDPISGHTALYWYRQSLGQGLEFLIYFQGNSAPDKSGLPSDRFSAERTGGSVSTLTIQRTQQEDSAVYLCASSPLAGGSTDTQYFGPGTRLTVL.

The rearrangement links TRBV5-4 to TRBJ1-4; D gene uncertain. The CDR3 has 19 residues. Germline V gives CDR1 SGHNT, CDR2 YYREEE (reference sequence). The V end was cut by 4 bases, the J end by 3 bases, with 25 bases between. The CDR3 spells CASSLVGEGWGDPNEKLFF. CDR3 DNA: TGTGCCAGCAGCCTCGTTGGCGAAGGGTGGGGAGACCCTAATGAAAAACTGTTTTTT. The entire variable domain, with the rest obtained from reference TRBV5-4 and TRBJ1-4, is as follows: ETGVTQSPTHLIKTRGQQVTLRCSSQSGHNTVSWYQQALGQGPQFIFQYYREEENGRGNFPPRFSGLQFPNYSSELNVNALELDDSALYLCASSLVGEGWGDPNEKLFFGSGTQLSVL.

This rearrangement joins TRBV5-1 to TRBJ2-1, with TRBD2 matching over 8 bases. The CDR3 is 16 amino acids. The ends lost 0 bases at V and 3 bases at J; junction bases unmatched: 5. Looked up from germline, CDR1 is SGHRS and CDR2 is YFSETQ. CDR3: CASSLAPLADYNEQFF. In DNA form, the CDR3 reads TGCGCCAGCAGCTTGGCTCCACTAGCGGACTACAATGAGCAGTTCTTC. Full variable domain (missing parts from reference TRBV5-1 and TRBJ2-1): KAGVTQTPRYLIKTRGQQVTLSCSPISGHRSVSWYQQTPGQGLQFLFEYFSETQRNKGNFPGRFSGRQFSNSRSEMNVSTLELGDSALYLCASSLAPLADYNEQFFGPGTRLTVL.

V usage is TRBV7-8 and J usage is TRBJ2-4; 10 nucleotides line up with TRBD1. The CDR3 is 19 amino acids. Germline V lookup: CDR1 SGHVS, CDR2 FQNEAQ. V gave up 5 bases and J gave up 0 bases; unmatched junction bases: 13. In nucleotides, the CDR3 is TGTGCCAGCAGCACCCGGGACAGGGGCCAAACACTAGCCAAAAACATTCAGTACTTC. Encoded protein: CASSTRDRGQTLAKNIQYF.

The chain couples TRBV28 to TRBJ2-7; TRBD2 is a possible D gene (5 bases). The germline CDR1 and CDR2 sequences are MDHEN and SYDVKM. V lost 5 bases, J lost 2 bases, and 13 bases lay in between. The CDR3 loop spans 14 amino acids. The CDR3 spells CASSPRTVPYEQYF. CDR3 sequence (DNA): TGTGCCAGCAGTCCCAGGACTGTGCCCTACGAGCAGTACTTC.

The rearrangement uses TRBV27 and TRBJ1-2; possibly TRBD1 for D (5 bases). This CDR3 spans 14 amino acids. In germline, CDR1 is MNHEY, CDR2 SMNVEV (reference sequence). The V gene lost 3 bases and the J gene lost 5 bases, with 13 bases spanning the gap. The DNA of the CDR3 is TGTGCCAGCAGTTTTGGGCAGGGCGGTTATGGCTACACCTTC. Protein sequence: CASSFGQGGYGYTF.

V gene TRBV5-4 combines with J gene TRBJ1-2, with 7 bases aligning to TRBD1. CDR1 is SGHNT and CDR2 is YYREEE in the germline V gene (reference sequence). This CDR3 has 15 amino acids. With 4 bases clipped from V and 2 bases from J, the junction kept 8 bases outside the gene matches. For the CDR3, the DNA is TGTGCCAGCAGCCTTTTTGACAGGGCCAACTATGGCTACACCTTC. Its translation is CASSLFDRANYGYTF. The variable domain in full, with the rest retrieved from reference TRBV5-4 and TRBJ1-2, is ETGVTQSPTHLIKTRGQQVTLRCSSQSGHNTVSWYQQALGQGPQFIFQYYREEENGRGNFPPRFSGLQFPNYSSELNVNALELDDSALYLCASSLFDRANYGYTFGSGTRLTVV.

The gene calls are TRBV21-1 and TRBJ2-4; no DNA check was done on the table's D call, TRBD1. TRBV21-1 is labeled a pseudogene. The CDR3 spans 14 residues. In DNA form, the CDR3 reads TGTGCCAGCAGGACAGGGGGGACCAAAAACATTCAGTACTTC. Protein product: CASRTGGTKNIQYF.

This clone has more than one count but fewer than ten. The J gene is TRBJ2-7, the V gene TRBV6-1; 9 nucleotides match TRBD2. Germline V gene data show CDR1 as MNHNS and CDR2 as SASEGT. Germline trimming cut 5 bases from V and 3 bases from J; bases unmatched to any gene: 5. This CDR3 region has 14 residues. In DNA, the CDR3 is TGTGCCAGCAGTCCCAAGCGGGAGGTCTACGAGCAGTACTTC. Translation gives CASSPKREVYEQYF.

This chain connects TRBV9 to TRBJ2-3, with 12 bases that match TRBD2. Trimming removed 4 bases from V and 4 bases from J; junction bases left unmatched: 4. The CDR3 has 15 residues. CDR1 is SGDLS, CDR2 YYNGEE, per germline. CDR3 sequence: CASSPRLAGADTQYF. The CDR3 nucleotides are TGTGCCAGCAGCCCCCGACTAGCGGGAGCAGATACGCAGTATTTT. The complete variable domain, with remaining parts taken from reference TRBV9 and TRBJ2-3, reads DSGVTQTPKHLITATGQRVTLRCSPRSGDLSVYWYQQSLDQGLQFLIQYYNGEERAKGNILERFSAQQFPDLHSELNLSSLELGDSALYFCASSPRLAGADTQYFGPGTRLTVL.

In its sample, this clone was seen a few times. J is TRBJ1-4 and V is TRBV7-9; D unclear. Trimming left V 5 bases short and J 0 bases short, with 10 bases between. The CDR3 totals 15 residues. CDR1 is SEHNR, CDR2 FQNEAQ, per germline (reference sequence). The CDR3 region has the DNA TGTGCCAGCAGCCCTCACAGTGCAACTAATGAAAAACTGTTTTTT. Its protein is CASSPHSATNEKLFF.